A single sample gave rise to the 24 T cell receptor beta chains below, sequenced in a study of blood T cells in healthy people across ages. It was with a sample-barcoded 5' primer and a J-beta primer mix that a second PCR of about 6 to 12 cycles was run. TCRdb called the 5' RACE reads again in MiXCR, with one record for every CDR3 protein. Among 1,500,000 or so distinct CDR3 sequences listed, around 40% were seen once. Input material: blood. The receptors originated from a woman in her late teens or twenties in good health.

Only a few counts were recorded for this clonotype. The chain is built from TRBV3-1 and TRBJ2-1; 9 bases match TRBD2. The CDR3 sequence is 17 residues long. The V segment lost 3 bases and the J segment 3 bases; nucleotides outside the gene matches: 9. CDR1 is LGHDT and CDR2 is YNNKEL in the germline V gene (reference sequence). CDR3 DNA: TGTGCCAGCAGCCATTGGTCTAGCGGGACGAACTACAATGAGCAGTTCTTC. Translating it yields CASSHWSSGTNYNEQFF.

This clonotype was seen more than once but under ten times. V and J are TRBV6-6 and TRBJ2-7, with 10 bases matching TRBD2. The CDR3 runs to 17 residues. The germline CDR1 and CDR2 sequences are MNHNY and SVGAGI (reference sequence). The trim removed 2 bases at V and 0 bases at J, leaving 7 bases unmatched. CDR3 region: CASSYNPRTSGSYEQYF. The CDR3 DNA is TGTGCCAGCAGTTACAACCCCCGGACTAGCGGCTCCTACGAGCAGTACTTC.

CDR3 coding DNA: TGTGCCAGCAGCTTACGAAAAAATGAGCAGTACTTC. Translated, it gives CASSLRKNEQYF. The chain uses TRBV13 and TRBJ2-5; no firm D call. The CDR3 contains 12 residues. The ends were cut back, 2 bases at V and 11 bases at J, with 12 bases in the middle. CDR1 and CDR2 (germline): PRHDT, FYEKMQ (reference sequence).

CDR3 DNA sequence: TGTGCCAGCGAGTGGACACCGAACACCGGGGAGCTGTTTTTT. It codes for CASEWTPNTGELFF. The chain has TRBV6-1 and TRBJ2-2; possibly TRBD1 for D (5 bases). CDR3 length: 14 residues. CDR1 and CDR2 (germline): MNHNS, SASEGT. V shed 8 bases and J shed 0 bases, with 10 bases lying between them.

This clonotype came up a few times. The chain recombines TRBV20-1 with TRBJ2-3; tentative D call: TRBD2 (5 bases). The V end lost 4 bases, the J end lost 4 bases, and 9 bases lay between the germline ends. This CDR3 region has 12 residues. Per germline, CDR1 DFQATT and CDR2 SNEGSKA (reference sequence). The CDR3 nucleotides are TGCAGTGCTAAAGGAGGCGCAGATACGCAGTATTTT. This sequence encodes CSAKGGADTQYF.

The gene calls are TRBV20-1 and TRBJ1-6; a weak D match, TRBD1 (5 bases). CDR1 is DFQATT and CDR2 is SNEGSKA in the germline V gene (reference sequence). The CDR3 has 17 residues. Trimming took off 0 bases at V and 2 bases at J, with 14 bases between the two ends. The CDR3 DNA sequence: TGCAGTGCTAGAGATTCGCTGGAAGGGGCCTATAATTCACCCCTCCACTTT. Protein: CSARDSLEGAYNSPLHF.

The chain joins TRBV20-1 to TRBJ2-1; 10 nucleotides agree with TRBD2. With 6 bases clipped from V and 9 bases from J, the junction kept 11 bases outside the gene matches. CDR1 and CDR2 from the germline V gene are DFQATT and SNEGSKA (reference sequence). CDR3 length equals 14 residues. The CDR3 coding sequence is TGCAGTGCCCTAAGGGTAGCGGGAGGTGGTGAGCAGTTCTTC. Translation gives CSALRVAGGGEQFF.

The gene calls are TRBV19 and TRBJ2-1, with 13 bases identical to TRBD2. CDR1 is LNHDA and CDR2 is SQIVND in the germline V gene (reference sequence). Trimming took 5 bases from V and 0 from J; bases not matched to a gene: 7. The CDR3 covers 18 residues. The CDR3: CASSSGLAGQSSYNEQFF. The CDR3 DNA reads as TGTGCCAGTAGTTCGGGACTAGCGGGGCAGAGCTCCTACAATGAGCAGTTCTTC. The full variable domain, with the rest looked up from reference TRBV19 and TRBJ2-1, is DGGITQSPKYLFRKEGQNVTLSCEQNLNHDAMYWYRQDPGQGLRLIYYSQIVNDFQKGDIAEGYSVSREKKESFPLTVTSAQKNPTAFYLCASSSGLAGQSSYNEQFFGPGTRLTVL.

The gene calls are TRBV29-1 and TRBJ2-7; 7 bases line up with TRBD1. CDR3 length: 11 residues. The V gene's germline CDR1 is SQVTM and CDR2 ANQGSEA. The V gene end was trimmed by 5 bases and the J gene end by 6 bases; junction bases not matched to a gene: 4. DNA of the CDR3: TGCAGCGTTCGACAGGGATTCGAGCAGTACTTC. Amino acid sequence: CSVRQGFEQYF.

There are a few counts of this clonotype. V gene TRBV4-3 combines with J gene TRBJ2-7, with D unclear. The V gene's germline CDR1 is LGHNA and CDR2 YSLEER. The CDR3 covers 17 residues. The V end lost 3 bases, the J end lost 4 bases, and 22 bases lay between the germline ends. Written as DNA, the CDR3 is TGCGCCAGCAGCCAGGGCTTCCGGTCTTGGCCGTCGTACGAGCAGTACTTC. The encoded protein is CASSQGFRSWPSYEQYF.

This clonotype showed up just a few times. This chain links TRBV3-1 with TRBJ1-1; 7 bases agree with TRBD1. Germline-derived CDR1 and CDR2 are LGHDT and YNNKEL (reference sequence). The trim removed 2 bases at V and 4 bases at J, leaving 7 bases unmatched. The CDR3 runs to 15 residues. The DNA for the CDR3 is TGTGCCAGCAGCCAAACGGACAGGTCTTTCACTGAAGCTTTCTTT. Its protein product is CASSQTDRSFTEAFF.

The chain is built from TRBV20-1 and TRBJ1-1; possibly TRBD1 for D (6 bases). CDR3 length: 13 amino acids. The germline CDR1 and CDR2 sequences are DFQATT and SNEGSKA (reference sequence). CDR3 residues: CGPGDIGNTEAFF. The CDR3 DNA is TGCGGACCGGGGGACATTGGGAACACTGAAGCTTTCTTT.

The chain carries TRBV27 and TRBJ2-1; 10 bases are shared with TRBD2. V shed 2 bases, J shed 6 bases, and the junction held 10 bases outside the gene matches. The CDR3 has 17 residues. Germline V lookup: CDR1 MNHEY, CDR2 SMNVEV (reference sequence). Here the CDR3 DNA reads TGTGCCAGCAGTTTAATACCCGGGGCTAGCGGGAGCAATGAGCAGTTCTTC. Protein sequence: CASSLIPGASGSNEQFF.

V and J are TRBV30 and TRBJ2-2; the D is unclear. CDR3 length equals 13 residues. Germline CDR1 reads GTSNPN; CDR2 reads SVGIG (reference sequence). V lost 0 bases to trimming and J lost 4 bases, with 6 bases between them. CDR3 loop: CAWSVSSTGELFF. The CDR3 nucleotides are TGTGCCTGGAGTGTTTCAAGCACCGGGGAGCTGTTTTTT.

The chain couples TRBV7-2 to TRBJ2-1, with 10 bases lining up with TRBD1. The germline V gene has CDR1 SGHTA and CDR2 FQGNSA. The CDR3 runs 15 residues. Trimming cost V 5 bases and J 5 bases; bases outside gene matches: 6. This CDR3 reads CASSKWGTGDNEQFF. For the CDR3, the DNA is TGTGCCAGCAGCAAGTGGGGGACAGGGGACAATGAGCAGTTCTTC.

The V and J genes are TRBV2 and TRBJ1-2, with no clear D. Trimming took off 4 bases at V and 5 bases at J, with 11 bases between the two ends. Germline CDR1 is SNHLY and CDR2 is FYNNEI. The CDR3 consists of 13 residues. The CDR3 sequence is CASSAGWEYGYTF. In DNA form, the CDR3 reads TGTGCCAGCAGTGCGGGATGGGAGTATGGCTACACCTTC.

This clonotype came up a few times. This chain's CDR3 is CASSPVHKFEQFF. CDR3 coding DNA: TGCGCCAGCAGCCCGGTACATAAATTTGAGCAGTTCTTC. The rearrangement joins TRBV4-3 to TRBJ2-1; D unclear. The germline V gene encodes CDR1 LGHNA and CDR2 YSLEER. Between the trimmed V and J ends, which lost 4 bases and 9 bases, there was a span of 13 bases. The CDR3 is made up of 13 amino acids.

The rearrangement uses TRBV4-1 and TRBJ1-1, with D perhaps TRBD1 (5 bases). Germline CDR1 and CDR2: MGHRA and YSYEKL. This CDR3 is built from 14 residues. The V and J ends lost 2 bases and 6 bases respectively, with 13 bases between them. The CDR3 reads CASSQPEGFAEAFF. The CDR3 DNA is TGCGCCAGCAGCCAACCCGAGGGGTTCGCTGAAGCTTTCTTT.

This clonotype was seen at least ten times. V is TRBV11-2 and J is TRBJ2-7; TRBD1 matches at 10 bases. Trimming took 3 bases from V and 7 from J; bases not matched to a gene: 15. Germline assignment: CDR1 SGHAT and CDR2 FQNNGV. The length of the CDR3 is 17 residues. CDR3 amino acids: CASSFSLPGQGLSEQYF. The CDR3 DNA follows: TGTGCCAGCAGCTTTAGCCTGCCGGGACAGGGGCTGAGTGAGCAGTACTTC.

This clonotype was counted only a few times. The chain recombines TRBV15 with TRBJ2-2; D is ambiguous. This CDR3 region has 13 residues. The V end was cut by 0 bases, the J end by 7 bases, with 6 bases between. CDR1 and CDR2 (germline): LNHNV, YYDKDF (reference sequence). The CDR3 region has the DNA TGTGCCACCAGCAGAGATCGGGTCGGGGAGCTGTTTTTT. Residues: CATSRDRVGELFF.

The table lists this clonotype with a few counts. This chain joins TRBV10-3 and TRBJ2-7; D unresolved. The CDR3 runs to 12 residues. V was cut by 6 bases and J by 2 bases, with 8 bases left in between. CDR1 is ENHRY and CDR2 is SYGVKD in the germline V gene. In nucleotides, the CDR3 is TGTGCCATCAGACAAGGAACCTACGAGCAGTACTTC. This encodes CAIRQGTYEQYF.

The chain employs TRBV3-1 and TRBJ2-1, with 12 bases matching TRBD2. The J call may be incorrect, as the DNA end agrees better with TRBJ2-7. Germline CDR1 reads LGHDT; CDR2 reads YNNKEL (reference sequence). This CDR3 region has 19 residues. The chain's CDR3 is CASSHSGTSGGSSYNEQYF. The CDR3, as DNA: TGTGCCAGCAGTCACAGCGGTACTAGCGGGGGGAGCTCCTACAATGAGCAGTACTTC.

On this clonotype: This clone may be a read error of a much larger clone one base away. V usage is TRBV20-1 and J usage is TRBJ2-5, with 7 bases that match TRBD2. Germline V CDR1 and CDR2: DFQATT, SNEGSKA (reference sequence). With V trimmed by 0 bases and J by 11 bases, 9 bases remained unmatched. CDR3 length: 13 amino acids. The chain's CDR3 is CSARDRRGTMQYF. CDR3 bases: TGCAGTGCTAGAGACCGAAGAGGGACTATGCAGTACTTC.

This clonotype was seen repeatedly, ten times or more. The V call is TRBV27, the J call TRBJ2-1; the D gene could be TRBD1 or TRBD2 (5 bases each). V lost 5 bases and J 6 bases, leaving 8 bases between the germline ends. Germline V gene data show CDR1 as MNHEY and CDR2 as SMNVEV (reference sequence). There are 12 residues in the CDR3. The CDR3 sequence: CASSQGANEQFF. Written as DNA, the CDR3 is TGTGCCAGCAGTCAGGGAGCCAATGAGCAGTTCTTC.